This T cell receptor (beta chain) stems from a study of cytomegalovirus exposure and HLA in healthy donors. From germline, CDR1 is SGHAT and CDR2 FQNNGV. The CDR3 has 20 residues. V was clipped by 0 bases and J by 0 bases, with 22 bases between them. Researchers ran the PCR with 60 Vbeta and 13 Jbeta primers. Measured with immunoSEQ multiplex PCR; TCRdb has only the in-frame clones, and not every one. The sample holds 150,000 or so clones. This TCR was recovered from a woman aged 45-65 years in good health and CMV-seronegative. Sequencing input: PBMCs. The V call is TRBV11-2, the J call TRBJ2-3; tentative D call: TRBD1 (6 bases). In DNA form, the CDR3 reads TGTGCCAGCAGCTTAGATCGTGGGCTGCAGGGGATATCTAGCACAGATACGCAGTATTTT. Translated: CASSLDRGLQGISSTDTQYF. Drawing the rest from reference TRBV11-2 and TRBJ2-3, the complete variable domain is EAGVAQSPRYKIIEKRQSVAFWCNPISGHATLYWYQQILGQGPKLLIQFQNNGVVDDSQLPKDRFSAERLKGVDSTLKIQPAKLEDSAVYLCASSLDRGLQGISSTDTQYFGPGTRLTVL.